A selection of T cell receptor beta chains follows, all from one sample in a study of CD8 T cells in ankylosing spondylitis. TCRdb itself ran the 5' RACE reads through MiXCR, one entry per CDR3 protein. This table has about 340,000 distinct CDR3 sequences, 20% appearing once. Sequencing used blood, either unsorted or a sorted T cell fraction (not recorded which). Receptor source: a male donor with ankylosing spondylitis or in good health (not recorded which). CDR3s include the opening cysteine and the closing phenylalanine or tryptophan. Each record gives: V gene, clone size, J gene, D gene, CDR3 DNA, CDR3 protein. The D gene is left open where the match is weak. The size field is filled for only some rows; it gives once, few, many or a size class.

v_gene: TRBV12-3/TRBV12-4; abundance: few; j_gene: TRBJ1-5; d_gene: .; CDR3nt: TGTGCCAGCAGGGGCCCAGGGAATCAGCCCCAGCATTTT; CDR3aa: CASRGPGNQPQHF
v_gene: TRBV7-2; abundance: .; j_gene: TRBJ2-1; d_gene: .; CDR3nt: TGTGCCAGCAGCTTAACTATCGGCAATGAGCAGTTCTTC; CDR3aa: CASSLTIGNEQFF
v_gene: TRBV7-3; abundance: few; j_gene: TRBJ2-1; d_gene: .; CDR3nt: TGTGCCAGCAGGTCTACAGGAGGATACAATGAGCAGTTCTTC; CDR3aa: CASRSTGGYNEQFF
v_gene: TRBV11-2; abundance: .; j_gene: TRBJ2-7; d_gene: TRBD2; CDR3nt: TGTGCCAGCAGTCCCGGGGGGGACGGACCCTACGAGCAGTACTTC; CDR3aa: CASSPGGDGPYEQYF
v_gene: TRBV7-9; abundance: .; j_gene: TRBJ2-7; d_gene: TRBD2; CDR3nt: TGTGCCAGCAGCCAACCGGGACTAGCGGGGCCAGGGGAGCAGTACTTC; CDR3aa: CASSQPGLAGPGEQYF
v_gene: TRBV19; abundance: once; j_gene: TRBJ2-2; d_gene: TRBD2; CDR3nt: TGTGCCAGTAGTATCTCTAGCGGGGAAGACACCGGGGAGCTGTTTTTT; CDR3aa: CASSISSGEDTGELFF
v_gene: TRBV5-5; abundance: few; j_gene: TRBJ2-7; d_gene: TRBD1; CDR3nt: TGTGCCAGCAGCTCCGTCGGACAGGGCTACGAGCAGTACTTC; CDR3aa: CASSSVGQGYEQYF
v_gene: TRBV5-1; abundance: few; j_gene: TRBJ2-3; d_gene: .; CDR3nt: TGCGCCAGCAGCTTGGTATGGACTGACACAGATACGCAGTATTTT; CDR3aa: CASSLVWTDTDTQYF
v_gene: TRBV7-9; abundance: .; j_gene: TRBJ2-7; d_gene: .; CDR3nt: TGTGCCAGCAGACCCCCCGAGGGGCTTTGGGAGCAGTACTTC; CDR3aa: CASRPPEGLWEQYF
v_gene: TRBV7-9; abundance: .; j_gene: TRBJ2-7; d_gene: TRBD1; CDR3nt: TGTGCCAGCAGCCTCCGGGCAGGGGGCGAGCAGTACTTC; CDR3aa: CASSLRAGGEQYF
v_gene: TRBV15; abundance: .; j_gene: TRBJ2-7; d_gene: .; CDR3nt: TGTGCCACCAGCAGAGTGCCTTCCTCAGGGAACGAGCAGTACTTC; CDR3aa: CATSRVPSSGNEQYF
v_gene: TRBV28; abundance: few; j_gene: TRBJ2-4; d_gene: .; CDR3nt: TGTGCCAGCACCTCCCCCGGCCTACCGGGAAACATTCAGTACTTC; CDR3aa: CASTSPGLPGNIQYF
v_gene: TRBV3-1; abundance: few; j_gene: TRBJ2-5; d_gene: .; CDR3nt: TGTGCCAGCAGCCCTCCCCCCGACCCGGAGCGGACCCAGTACTTC; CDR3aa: CASSPPPDPERTQYF
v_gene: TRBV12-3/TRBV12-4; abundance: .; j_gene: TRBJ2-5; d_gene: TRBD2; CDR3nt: TGTGCCAGCACTAACGGGGGGCAAGAGACCCAGTACTTC; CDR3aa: CASTNGGQETQYF
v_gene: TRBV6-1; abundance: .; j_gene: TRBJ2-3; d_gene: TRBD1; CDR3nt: TGTGCCAGCGGTCGGACAGGGACAGATACGCAGTATTTT; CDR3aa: CASGRTGTDTQYF
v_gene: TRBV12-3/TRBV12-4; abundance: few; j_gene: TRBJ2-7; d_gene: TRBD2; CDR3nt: TGTGCCAGCAGTTTGGGGGGGGGACCTCTCTACGAGCAGTACTTC; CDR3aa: CASSLGGGPLYEQYF
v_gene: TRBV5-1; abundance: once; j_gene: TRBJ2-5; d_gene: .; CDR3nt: TGCGCCAGCAGCTCCACTCAAGAGACCCAGTACTTC; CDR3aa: CASSSTQETQYF
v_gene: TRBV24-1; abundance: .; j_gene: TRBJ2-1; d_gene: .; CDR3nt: TGTGCCACCAGGGAGTCAGGGCAGTTCTTC; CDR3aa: CATRESGQFF
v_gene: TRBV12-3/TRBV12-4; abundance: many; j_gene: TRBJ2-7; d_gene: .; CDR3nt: TGTGCCAGCAGTGGGGTGGGTCGCGAGCAGTACTTC; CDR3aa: CASSGVGREQYF
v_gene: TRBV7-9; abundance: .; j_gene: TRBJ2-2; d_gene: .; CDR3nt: TGTGCCAGCCGGACCCTTGGCACCGGGGAGCTGTTTTTT; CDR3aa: CASRTLGTGELFF
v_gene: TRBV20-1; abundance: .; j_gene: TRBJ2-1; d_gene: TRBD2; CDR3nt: TGCAGTGCTACCCGTTTACTAGCGGGGGCCCCGGTATCGTTCTTC; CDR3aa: CSATRLLAGAPVSFF
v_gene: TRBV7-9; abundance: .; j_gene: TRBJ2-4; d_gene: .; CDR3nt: TGTGCCAGCAGTGGACAGTTAGTAGCCAAAAACATTCAGTACTTC; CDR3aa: CASSGQLVAKNIQYF
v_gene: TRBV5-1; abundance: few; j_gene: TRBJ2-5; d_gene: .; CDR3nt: TGCGCCAGCAGCTTGAGTGGGCCCGGGGTCCAAGAGACCCAGTACTTC; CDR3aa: CASSLSGPGVQETQYF
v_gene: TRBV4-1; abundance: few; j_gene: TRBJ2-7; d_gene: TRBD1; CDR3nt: TGCGCCAGCAGCCTGGGGACAGAAGACGAGCAGTACTTC; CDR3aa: CASSLGTEDEQYF
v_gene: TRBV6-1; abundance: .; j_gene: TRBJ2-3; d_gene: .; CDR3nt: TGTGCCTGCGGCATGTCAGGGGCCACAGATACGCAGTATTTT; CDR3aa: CACGMSGATDTQYF
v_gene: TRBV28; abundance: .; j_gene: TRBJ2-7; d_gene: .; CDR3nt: TGTGCCAGCAGTTCTGCTTACTACGAGCAGTACTTC; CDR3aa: CASSSAYYEQYF
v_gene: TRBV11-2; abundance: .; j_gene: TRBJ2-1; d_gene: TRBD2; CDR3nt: TGTGCCAGCAGCTTAAATGGAGCCCCCTACGCGGGGGGCAAATACAATGAGCAGTTCTTC; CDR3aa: CASSLNGAPYAGGKYNEQFF
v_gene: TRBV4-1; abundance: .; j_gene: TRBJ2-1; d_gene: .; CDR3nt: TGCGCCAGCAGCCACCAGGGGAATGCCTACAATGTGCAGTTCTTC; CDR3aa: CASSHQGNAYNVQFF
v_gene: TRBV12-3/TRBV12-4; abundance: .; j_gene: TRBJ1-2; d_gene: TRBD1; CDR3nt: TGTGCCAGCAGCACCGGGACAGGGGGCGGCTATGGCTACACCTTC; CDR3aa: CASSTGTGGGYGYTF
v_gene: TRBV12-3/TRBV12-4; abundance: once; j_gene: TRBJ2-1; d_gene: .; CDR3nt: TGTGCCAGCAGCCCGCTCCCATCTAGCCTGGACAATGAGCAGTTCTTC; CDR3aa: CASSPLPSSLDNEQFF
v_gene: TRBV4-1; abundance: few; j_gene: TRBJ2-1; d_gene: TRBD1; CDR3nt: TGCGCCAGCAGCCCGACGCAGGGGGTCTACAATGAGCAGTTCTTC; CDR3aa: CASSPTQGVYNEQFF
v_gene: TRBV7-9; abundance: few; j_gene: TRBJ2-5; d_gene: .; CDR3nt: TGTGCCAGCAGCCCCCAGACGGGTCAAGAGACCCAGTACTTC; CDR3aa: CASSPQTGQETQYF
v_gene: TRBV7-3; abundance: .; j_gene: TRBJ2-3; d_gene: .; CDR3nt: TGTGCCAGCAGCTCCCGTTATGGTTCGACAGATACGCAGTATTTT; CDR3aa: CASSSRYGSTDTQYF
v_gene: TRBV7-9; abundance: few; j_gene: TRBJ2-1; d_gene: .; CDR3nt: TGTGCCAGCAGCTTAGTAGGGGAGGGGGCGCCTGAGCAGTTCTTC; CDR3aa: CASSLVGEGAPEQFF
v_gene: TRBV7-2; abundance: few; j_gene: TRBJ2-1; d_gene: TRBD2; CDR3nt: TGTGCCAGCAGCTCCGTAGCGGGGGGGTACTACAATGAGCAGTTCTTC; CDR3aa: CASSSVAGGYYNEQFF
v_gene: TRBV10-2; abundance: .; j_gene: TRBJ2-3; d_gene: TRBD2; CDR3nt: TGCGCCAGCAGTGGGGAGTCTAGCGGGGGGTTCCCGCCAGATACGCAGTATTTT; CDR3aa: CASSGESSGGFPPDTQYF
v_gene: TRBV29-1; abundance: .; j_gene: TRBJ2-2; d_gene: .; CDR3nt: TGCAGCGCCGGAGACGGAAACACCGGGGAGCTGTTTTTT; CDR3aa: CSAGDGNTGELFF
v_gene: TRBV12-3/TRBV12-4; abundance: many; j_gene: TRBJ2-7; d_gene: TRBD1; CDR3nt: TGTGCCAGCAGTTCGTCCCGACAGGGGTCAGGGTACGAGCAGTACTTC; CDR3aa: CASSSSRQGSGYEQYF
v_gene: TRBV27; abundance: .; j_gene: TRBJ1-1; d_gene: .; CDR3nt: TGTGCCAGCAGTTTGGGAAGGGGGGAAGCTTTCTTT; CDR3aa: CASSLGRGEAFF
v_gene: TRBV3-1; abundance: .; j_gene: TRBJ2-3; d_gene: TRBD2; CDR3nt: TGTGCCAGCAGCCTAAACCGACTAGCGGCTGATACGCAGTATTTT; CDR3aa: CASSLNRLAADTQYF
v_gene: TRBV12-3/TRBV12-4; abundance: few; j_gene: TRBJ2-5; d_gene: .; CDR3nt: TGTGCCAGCAGACCCGGGATGTATGGGGAGACCCAGTACTTC; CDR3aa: CASRPGMYGETQYF
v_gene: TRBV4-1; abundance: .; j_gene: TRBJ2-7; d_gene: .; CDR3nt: TGCGCCAGCAGCCAAGTTTCTTCGGATTACGAGCAGTACTTC; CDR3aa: CASSQVSSDYEQYF
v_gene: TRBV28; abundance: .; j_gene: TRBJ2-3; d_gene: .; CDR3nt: TGTGCCAGCAATCCGATCGACACAGATACGCAGTATTTT; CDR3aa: CASNPIDTDTQYF
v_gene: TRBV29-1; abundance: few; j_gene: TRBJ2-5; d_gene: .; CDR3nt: TGCAGCGTTGAATGGGGGGGCCACTACCAAGAGACCCAGTACTTC; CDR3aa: CSVEWGGHYQETQYF
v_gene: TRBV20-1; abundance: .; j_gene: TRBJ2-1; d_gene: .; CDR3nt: TGCAGTGCTAGGCTTGCACAGGGCCCCTACAATGAGCAGTTCTTC; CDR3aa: CSARLAQGPYNEQFF
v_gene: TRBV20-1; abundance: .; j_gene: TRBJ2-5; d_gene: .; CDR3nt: TGCAGTGCTCAACCTCCGTACCAAGAGACCCAGTACTTC; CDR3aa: CSAQPPYQETQYF
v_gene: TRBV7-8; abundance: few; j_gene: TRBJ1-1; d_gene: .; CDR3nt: TGTGCCAGCAGCTTAACAACACAGGATATGAACACTGAAGCTTTCTTT; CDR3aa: CASSLTTQDMNTEAFF
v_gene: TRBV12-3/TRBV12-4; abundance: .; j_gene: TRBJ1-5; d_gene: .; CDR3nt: TGTGCCAGCAGGGCCCGGAATCAGCCCCAGCATTTT; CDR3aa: CASRARNQPQHF
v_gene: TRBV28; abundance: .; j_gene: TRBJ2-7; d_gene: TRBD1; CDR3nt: TGTGCCAGCAGTCCCCCGACAGGGTTTAGCTCCTACGAGCAGTACTTC; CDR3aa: CASSPPTGFSSYEQYF
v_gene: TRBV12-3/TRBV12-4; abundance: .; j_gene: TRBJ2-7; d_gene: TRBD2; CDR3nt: TGTGCCAGCAGTTTAGCGGCGGGGGACCCCTACGAGCAGTACTTC; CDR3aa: CASSLAAGDPYEQYF
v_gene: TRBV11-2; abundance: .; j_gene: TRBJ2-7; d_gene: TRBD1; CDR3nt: TGTGCCAGCAGCGGACAGGAGAGCTATGAGCAGTACTTC; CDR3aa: CASSGQESYEQYF